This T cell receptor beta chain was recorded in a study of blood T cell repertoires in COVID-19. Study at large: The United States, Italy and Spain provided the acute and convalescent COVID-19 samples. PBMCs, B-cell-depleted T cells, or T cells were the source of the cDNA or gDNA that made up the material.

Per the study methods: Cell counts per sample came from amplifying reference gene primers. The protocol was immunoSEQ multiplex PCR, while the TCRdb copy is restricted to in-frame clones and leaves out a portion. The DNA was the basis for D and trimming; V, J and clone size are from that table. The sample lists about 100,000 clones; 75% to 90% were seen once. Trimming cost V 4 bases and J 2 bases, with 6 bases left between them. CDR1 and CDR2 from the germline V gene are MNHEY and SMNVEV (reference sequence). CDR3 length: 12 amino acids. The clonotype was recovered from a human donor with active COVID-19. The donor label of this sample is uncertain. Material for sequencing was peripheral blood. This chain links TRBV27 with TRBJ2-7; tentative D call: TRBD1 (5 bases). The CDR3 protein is CASSSGTYEQYF. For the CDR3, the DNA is TGTGCCAGCAGTTCAGGGACCTACGAGCAGTACTTC.